This T cell receptor (beta chain) derives from a study of siplizumab effects on memory and regulatory T cells. The CDR3 has 16 residues. The V end lost 2 bases, the J end lost 2 bases, and 15 bases lay between the germline ends. CDR1 is MNHEY, CDR2 SMNVEV, per germline (reference sequence). Per sample, some 93,000 TCR templates were assayed. This table comes from immunoSEQ multiplex PCR, and its TCRdb copy is limited to in-frame clones, with some not included. The sample holds tens of thousands of clones; 88% are singletons and the top ten take about 1.5%. The TCR was taken from a human donor in good health. The chain joins TRBV27 to TRBJ1-2; no reliable D call. The sample consisted of Tregs sorted from blood. In DNA form, the CDR3 reads TGTGCCAGCAGTTTAACCCCCTCGACCCTAAACTATGGCTACACCTTC. This encodes CASSLTPSTLNYGYTF.